The 12 T cell receptor beta chains given below trace back to one sample, sequenced in a study of T-cell reconstitution after alpha-beta-depleted transplantation in children. Unique molecular identifiers were built into the TCRbeta library. MiXCR, applied by TCRdb to the PCR reads, yields one record per CDR3 protein. The sample has about 440,000 distinct CDR3 sequences; 43% are singletons. The material was PBMCs, obtained before TCRalphabeta/CD19-depleted stem cell transplant. The receptors derive from a girl aged 2-10 years with aplastic anemia, due to receive a stem cell transplant.

This clonotype was detected once. V gene TRBV10-3 combines with J gene TRBJ2-7; maybe TRBD1 (7 bases). Germline CDR1 and CDR2: ENHRY and SYGVKD. CDR3 length: 11 amino acids. V gave up 10 bases and J gave up 6 bases, with 13 bases separating them. As DNA, the CDR3 is TGTGCCAGCGGGGACAGAAGCGAGCAGTACTTC. This translates into CASGDRSEQYF.

This clonotype has a count of ten or more. The chain has TRBV11-2 and TRBJ1-1; the match to TRBD1 covers 7 bases. The length of the CDR3 is 15 residues. Germline V lookup: CDR1 SGHAT, CDR2 FQNNGV. V was pared by 2 bases and J by 1 base, with 4 bases of the junction left unmatched. The CDR3, as DNA: TGTGCCAGCAGCTTAAACAGGGGTTCGAACACTGAAGCTTTCTTT. It encodes CASSLNRGSNTEAFF.

This chain links TRBV28 with TRBJ2-7, with D possibly TRBD2 on 5 matching bases. This CDR3 comprises 13 residues. V was trimmed by 3 bases and J by 3 bases, leaving 9 bases between them. Germline V gives CDR1 MDHEN, CDR2 SYDVKM. The CDR3, as DNA: TGTGCCAGCAGTTTCGGACTCAACTACGAGCAGTACTTC. Its translation: CASSFGLNYEQYF.

The genes are TRBV5-1 and TRBJ2-1; the D gene could be TRBD1 or TRBD2 (5 bases each). V was clipped by 3 bases and J by 6 bases, with 10 bases between them. The CDR3 is 13 amino acids. The germline V gene has CDR1 SGHRS and CDR2 YFSETQ. The CDR3 protein is CASSYSGANEQFF. The CDR3, as DNA: TGCGCCAGCAGCTACTCCGGGGCCAATGAGCAGTTCTTC.

This clonotype occurred a few times. The rearrangement joins TRBV28 to TRBJ2-7; D not certain. The CDR3 spans 11 residues. Germline CDR1 reads MDHEN; CDR2 reads SYDVKM. Trimming took 3 bases from V and 10 from J, leaving 10 bases between them. CDR3 residues: CASSLDRKQYF. Here the CDR3 DNA reads TGTGCCAGCAGTTTGGACCGGAAACAGTACTTC.

At least ten counts were recorded for this clonotype. The genes are TRBV28 and TRBJ1-2; D perhaps matches TRBD1 (6 bases). The CDR3 spans 14 residues. From germline, CDR1 is MDHEN and CDR2 SYDVKM. Between the trimmed V and J ends, which lost 6 bases and 3 bases, there was a span of 14 bases. CDR3 sequence reads: CASSLRTVYYGYTF. The CDR3 nucleotides read TGTGCCAGCAGCCTTCGGACAGTTTACTATGGCTACACCTTC.

In this sample, this clonotype turned up once. V gene TRBV7-9 combines with J gene TRBJ2-7, with a tentative D call TRBD1 (5 bases). The germline V gene has CDR1 SEHNR and CDR2 FQNEAQ (reference sequence). V gave up 6 bases and J gave up 7 bases, with 16 bases separating them. The CDR3 has 13 amino acids. Written as DNA, the CDR3 is TGTGCCAGCAGTGACAGTACTATTGGGGAGCAGTACTTC. It codes for CASSDSTIGEQYF.

The chain recombines TRBV19 with TRBJ1-2, with D unresolved. V shed 7 bases and J shed 4 bases, with 7 bases lying between them. The CDR3 contains 11 residues. Germline V gives CDR1 LNHDA, CDR2 SQIVND (reference sequence). CDR3 sequence: CASTSSYGYTF. The CDR3 nucleotides are TGTGCCAGTACATCCTCCTATGGCTACACCTTC.

V and J are TRBV10-2 and TRBJ2-5; D remains unclear. Trimming stripped 3 bases from V and 5 bases from J, with 13 bases between. This CDR3 has 14 amino acids. Per germline, CDR1 WSHSY and CDR2 SAAADI. Here the CDR3 DNA reads TGCGCCAGCAGTGACAGCCCCGGACGGGAGACCCAGTACTTC. Translating gives CASSDSPGRETQYF.

This clonotype was counted ten times or more. This sequence joins TRBV7-3 and TRBJ2-1, with 11 bases matching TRBD2. The CDR3 contains 16 residues. Trimming cost V 5 bases and J 12 bases; bases outside gene matches: 15. Germline CDR1 is SGHTA and CDR2 is FQGTGA. The CDR3 reads CASSPNPGLAGGVQFF. As DNA, the CDR3 is TGTGCCAGCAGCCCTAACCCTGGTCTAGCGGGAGGCGTGCAGTTCTTC.

This clonotype was counted between two and nine times. The rearrangement joins TRBV7-3 to TRBJ2-5; D is unresolved. This CDR3 spans 15 amino acids. Trimming stripped 0 bases from V and 5 bases from J, with 13 bases between. The germline gives CDR1 SGHTA, CDR2 FQGTGA. The CDR3 DNA reads TGTGCCAGCAGCTTAACGTCGGCCTTGGGGGAGACCCAGTACTTC. Its protein is CASSLTSALGETQYF.

This clonotype was observed a handful of times. The gene calls are TRBV10-3 and TRBJ1-2; no reliable D call. This CDR3 comprises 14 residues. V lost 4 bases to trimming and J lost 0 bases, with 9 bases between them. CDR1 is ENHRY, CDR2 SYGVKD, per germline. For the CDR3, the DNA is TGTGCCATCAGTGGAACGCGGGCTAACTATGGCTACACCTTC. Amino acid sequence: CAISGTRANYGYTF.